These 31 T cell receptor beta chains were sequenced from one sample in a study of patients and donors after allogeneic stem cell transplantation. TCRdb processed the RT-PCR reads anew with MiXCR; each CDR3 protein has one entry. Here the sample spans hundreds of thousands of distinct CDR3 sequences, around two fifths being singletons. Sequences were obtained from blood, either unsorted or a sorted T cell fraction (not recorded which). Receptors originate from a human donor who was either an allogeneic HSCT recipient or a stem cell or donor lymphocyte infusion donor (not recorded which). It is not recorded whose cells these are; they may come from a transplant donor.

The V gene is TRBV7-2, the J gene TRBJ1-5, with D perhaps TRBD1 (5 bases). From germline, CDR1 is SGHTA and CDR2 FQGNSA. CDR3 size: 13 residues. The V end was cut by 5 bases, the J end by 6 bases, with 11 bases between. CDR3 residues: CASSRGRIQPQHF. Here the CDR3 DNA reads TGTGCCAGCAGCCGGGGACGGATTCAGCCCCAGCATTTT.

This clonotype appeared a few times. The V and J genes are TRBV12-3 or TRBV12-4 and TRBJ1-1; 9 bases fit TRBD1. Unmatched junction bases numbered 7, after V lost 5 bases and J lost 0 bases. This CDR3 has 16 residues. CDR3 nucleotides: TGTGCCAGCAGTATCGGACAGGGGCGTTTGAACACTGAAGCTTTCTTT. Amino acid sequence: CASSIGQGRLNTEAFF.

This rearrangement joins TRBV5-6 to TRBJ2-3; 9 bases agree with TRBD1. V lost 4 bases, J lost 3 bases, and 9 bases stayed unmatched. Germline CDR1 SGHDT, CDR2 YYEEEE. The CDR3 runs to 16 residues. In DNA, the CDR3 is TGTGCCAGCAGCGATGGACAGGGGTTTTGGACAGATACGCAGTATTTT. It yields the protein CASSDGQGFWTDTQYF.

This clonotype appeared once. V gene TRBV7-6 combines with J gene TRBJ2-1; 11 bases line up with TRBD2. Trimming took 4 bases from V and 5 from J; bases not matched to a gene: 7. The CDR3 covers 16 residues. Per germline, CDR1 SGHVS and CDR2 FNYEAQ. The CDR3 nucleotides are TGTGCCAGCAGCTATATACTAGCGGGGGATCACAATGAGCAGTTCTTC. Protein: CASSYILAGDHNEQFF.

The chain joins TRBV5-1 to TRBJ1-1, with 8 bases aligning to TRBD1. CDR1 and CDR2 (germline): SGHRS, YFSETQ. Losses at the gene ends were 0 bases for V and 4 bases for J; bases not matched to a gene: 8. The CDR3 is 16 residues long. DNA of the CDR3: TGCGCCAGCAGCTTGGATTGGGACAGGAGGAGCACTGAAGCTTTCTTT. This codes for CASSLDWDRRSTEAFF. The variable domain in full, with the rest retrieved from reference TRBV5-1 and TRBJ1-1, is KAGVTQTPRYLIKTRGQQVTLSCSPISGHRSVSWYQQTPGQGLQFLFEYFSETQRNKGNFPGRFSGRQFSNSRSEMNVSTLELGDSALYLCASSLDWDRRSTEAFFGQGTRLTVV.

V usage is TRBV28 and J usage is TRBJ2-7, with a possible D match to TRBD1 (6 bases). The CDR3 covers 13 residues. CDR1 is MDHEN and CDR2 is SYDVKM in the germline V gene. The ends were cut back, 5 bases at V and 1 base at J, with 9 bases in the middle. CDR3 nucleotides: TGTGCCAGCAGTGGGGACAATTCCTACGAGCAGTACTTC. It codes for CASSGDNSYEQYF.

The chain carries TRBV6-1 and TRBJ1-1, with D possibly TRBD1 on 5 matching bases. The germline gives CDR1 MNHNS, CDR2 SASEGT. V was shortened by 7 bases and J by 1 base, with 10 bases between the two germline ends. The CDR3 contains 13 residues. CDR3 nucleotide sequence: TGTGCCAGCACCCTGCAGGGGAACACTGAAGCTTTCTTT. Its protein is CASTLQGNTEAFF.

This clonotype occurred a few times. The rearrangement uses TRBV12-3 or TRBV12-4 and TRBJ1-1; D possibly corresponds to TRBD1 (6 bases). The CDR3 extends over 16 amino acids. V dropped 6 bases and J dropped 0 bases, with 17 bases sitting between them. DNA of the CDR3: TGTGCCAGCAGATCTGTGACAGGTTATATGAACACTGAAGCTTTCTTT. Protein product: CASRSVTGYMNTEAFF.

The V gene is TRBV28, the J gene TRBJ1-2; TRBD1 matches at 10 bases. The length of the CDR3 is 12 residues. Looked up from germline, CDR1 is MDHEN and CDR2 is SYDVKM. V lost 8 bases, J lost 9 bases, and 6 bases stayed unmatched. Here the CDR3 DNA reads TGTGCCAGCGAGACAGGGGGCAGGAGCTACACCTTC. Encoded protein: CASETGGRSYTF.

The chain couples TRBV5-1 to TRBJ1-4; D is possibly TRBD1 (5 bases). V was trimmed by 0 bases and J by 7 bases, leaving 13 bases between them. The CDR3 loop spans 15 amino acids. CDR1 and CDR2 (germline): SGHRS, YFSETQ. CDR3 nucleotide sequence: TGCGCCAGCAGCTTGGGTTACGGGGGATTTGAAAAACTGTTTTTT. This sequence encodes CASSLGYGGFEKLFF.

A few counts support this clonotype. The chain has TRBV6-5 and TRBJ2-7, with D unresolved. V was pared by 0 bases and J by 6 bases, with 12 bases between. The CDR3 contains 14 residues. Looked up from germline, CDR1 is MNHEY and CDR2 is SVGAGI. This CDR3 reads CASSYSGYSSEQYF. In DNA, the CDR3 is TGTGCCAGCAGTTACTCGGGCTATTCCAGCGAGCAGTACTTC.

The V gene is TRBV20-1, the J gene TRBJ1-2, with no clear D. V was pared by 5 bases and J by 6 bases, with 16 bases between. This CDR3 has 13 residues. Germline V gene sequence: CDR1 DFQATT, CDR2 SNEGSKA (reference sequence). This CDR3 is CSARTAPLNGYTF. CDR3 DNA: TGCAGTGCTCGGACGGCGCCCCTGAATGGCTACACCTTC.

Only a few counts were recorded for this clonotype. Here the CDR3 DNA reads TGCGCCAGCAGCAAAGTGCCAGGAGAAAAACTGTTTTTT. Its protein product is CASSKVPGEKLFF. V usage is TRBV5-1 and J usage is TRBJ1-4; no firm D call. Germline assignment: CDR1 SGHRS and CDR2 YFSETQ. The CDR3 sequence is 13 residues long. The V and J ends lost 4 bases and 8 bases respectively, with 12 bases between them.

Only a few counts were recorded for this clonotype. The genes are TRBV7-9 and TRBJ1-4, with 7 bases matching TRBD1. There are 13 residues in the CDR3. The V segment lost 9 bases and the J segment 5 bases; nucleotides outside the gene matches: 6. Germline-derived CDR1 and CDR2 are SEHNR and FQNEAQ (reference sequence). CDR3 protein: CASPTGSNEKLFF. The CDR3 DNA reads TGTGCCAGTCCGACAGGGTCGAATGAAAAACTGTTTTTT.

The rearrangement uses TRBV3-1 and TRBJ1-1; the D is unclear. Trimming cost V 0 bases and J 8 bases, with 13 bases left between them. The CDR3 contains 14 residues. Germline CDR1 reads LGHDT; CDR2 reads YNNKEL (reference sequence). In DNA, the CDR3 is TGTGCCAGCAGCCAAGAGGTATATCCTGACGAAGCTTTCTTT. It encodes CASSQEVYPDEAFF.

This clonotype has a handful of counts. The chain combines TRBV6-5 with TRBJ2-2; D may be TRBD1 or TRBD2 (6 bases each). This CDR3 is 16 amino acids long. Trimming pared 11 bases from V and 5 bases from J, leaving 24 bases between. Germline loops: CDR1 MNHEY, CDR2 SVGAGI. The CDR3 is CACGTGGSMSTGELFF. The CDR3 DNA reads TGTGCCTGCGGGACCGGGGGCTCGATGAGTACCGGGGAGCTGTTTTTT.

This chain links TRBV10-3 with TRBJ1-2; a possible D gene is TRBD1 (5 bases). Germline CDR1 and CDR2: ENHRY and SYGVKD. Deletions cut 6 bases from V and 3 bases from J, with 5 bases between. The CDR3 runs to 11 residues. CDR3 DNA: TGTGCCATCAGGACAGACTATGGCTACACCTTC. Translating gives CAIRTDYGYTF.

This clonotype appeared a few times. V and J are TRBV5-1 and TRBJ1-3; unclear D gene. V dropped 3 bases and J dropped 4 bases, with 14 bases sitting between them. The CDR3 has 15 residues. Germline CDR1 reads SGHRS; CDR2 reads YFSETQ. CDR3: CASSSGSIGGNTIYF. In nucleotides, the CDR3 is TGCGCCAGCAGCTCCGGATCCATCGGAGGAAACACCATATATTTT.

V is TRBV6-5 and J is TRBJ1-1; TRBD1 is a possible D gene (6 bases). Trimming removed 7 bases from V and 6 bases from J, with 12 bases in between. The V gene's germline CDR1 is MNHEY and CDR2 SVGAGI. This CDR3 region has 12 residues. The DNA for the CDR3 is TGTGCCAGCACTCGAGGGGGGGCTGAAGCTTTCTTT. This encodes CASTRGGAEAFF.

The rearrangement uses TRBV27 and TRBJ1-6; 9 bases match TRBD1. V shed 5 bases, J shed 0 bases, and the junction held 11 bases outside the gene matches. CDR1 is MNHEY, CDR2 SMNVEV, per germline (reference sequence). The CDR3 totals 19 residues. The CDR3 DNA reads TGTGCCAGCAGTCCCCGGACAGGGGTCCCTAGCTCCTATAATTCACCCCTCCACTTT. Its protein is CASSPRTGVPSSYNSPLHF.

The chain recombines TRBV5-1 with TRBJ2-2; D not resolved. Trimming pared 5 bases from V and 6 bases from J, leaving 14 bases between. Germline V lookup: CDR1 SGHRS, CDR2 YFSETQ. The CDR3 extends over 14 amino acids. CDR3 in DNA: TGCGCCAGCAGATTAACTACCGAGGCCGGGGAGCTGTTTTTT. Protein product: CASRLTTEAGELFF. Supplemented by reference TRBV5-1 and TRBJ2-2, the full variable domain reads KAGVTQTPRYLIKTRGQQVTLSCSPISGHRSVSWYQQTPGQGLQFLFEYFSETQRNKGNFPGRFSGRQFSNSRSEMNVSTLELGDSALYLCASRLTTEAGELFFGEGSRLTVL.

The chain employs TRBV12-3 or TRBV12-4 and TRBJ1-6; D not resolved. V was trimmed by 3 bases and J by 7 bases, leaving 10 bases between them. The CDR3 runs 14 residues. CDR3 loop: CASSFDGVNSPLHF. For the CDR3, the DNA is TGTGCCAGCAGTTTTGACGGAGTCAATTCACCCCTCCACTTT.

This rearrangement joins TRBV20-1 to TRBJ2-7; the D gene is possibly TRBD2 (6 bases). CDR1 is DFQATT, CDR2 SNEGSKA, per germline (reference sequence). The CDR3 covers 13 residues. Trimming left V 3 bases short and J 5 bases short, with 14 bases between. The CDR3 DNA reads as TGCAGTGCTAGGCGAGGCGGGGCCCACGAGCAGTACTTC. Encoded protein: CSARRGGAHEQYF.

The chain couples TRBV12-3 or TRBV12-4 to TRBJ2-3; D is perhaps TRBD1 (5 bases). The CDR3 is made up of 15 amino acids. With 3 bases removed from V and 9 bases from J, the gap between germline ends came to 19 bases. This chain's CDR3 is CASSLSRQGIYTQYF. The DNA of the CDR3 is TGTGCCAGCAGTTTGTCCCGGCAGGGAATATACACGCAGTATTTT.

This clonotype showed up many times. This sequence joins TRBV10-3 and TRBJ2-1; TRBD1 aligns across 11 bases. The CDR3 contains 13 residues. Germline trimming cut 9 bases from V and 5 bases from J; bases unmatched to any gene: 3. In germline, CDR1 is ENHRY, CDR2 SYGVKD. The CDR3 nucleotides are TGTGCCATAGGGGACAGGGGGGACAATGAGCAGTTCTTC. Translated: CAIGDRGDNEQFF.

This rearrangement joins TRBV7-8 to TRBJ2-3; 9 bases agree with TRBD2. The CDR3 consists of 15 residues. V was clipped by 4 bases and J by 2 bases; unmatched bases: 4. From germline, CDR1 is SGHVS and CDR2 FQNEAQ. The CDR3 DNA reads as TGTGCCAGCAGCTCACAGCGGGGGGACACAGATACGCAGTATTTT. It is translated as CASSSQRGDTDTQYF.

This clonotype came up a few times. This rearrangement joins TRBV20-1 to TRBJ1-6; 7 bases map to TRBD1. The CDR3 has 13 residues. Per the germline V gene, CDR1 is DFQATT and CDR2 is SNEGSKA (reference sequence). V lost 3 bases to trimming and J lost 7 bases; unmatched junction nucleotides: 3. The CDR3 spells CSASRDSNSPLHF. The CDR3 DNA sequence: TGCAGTGCTAGCCGGGACAGCAATTCACCCCTCCACTTT.

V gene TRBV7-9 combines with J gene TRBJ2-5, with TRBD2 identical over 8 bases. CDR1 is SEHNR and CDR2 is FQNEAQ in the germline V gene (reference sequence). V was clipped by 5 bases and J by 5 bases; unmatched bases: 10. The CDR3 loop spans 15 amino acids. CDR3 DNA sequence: TGTGCCAGCAGCGGGATGAGCGGGGGCCCGGAGACCCAGTACTTC. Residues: CASSGMSGGPETQYF. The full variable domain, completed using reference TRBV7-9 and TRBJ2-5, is DTGVSQNPRHKITKRGQNVTFRCDPISEHNRLYWYRQTLGQGPEFLTYFQNEAQLEKSRLLSDRFSAERPKGSFSTLEIQRTEQGDSAMYLCASSGMSGGPETQYFGPGTRLLVL.

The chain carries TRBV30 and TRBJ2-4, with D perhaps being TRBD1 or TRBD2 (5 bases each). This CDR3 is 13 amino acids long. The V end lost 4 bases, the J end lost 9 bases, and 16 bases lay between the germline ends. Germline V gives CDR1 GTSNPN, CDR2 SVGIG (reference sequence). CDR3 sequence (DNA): TGTGCCTGGACCGGAGGAGACAGACTCATTCAGTACTTC. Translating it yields CAWTGGDRLIQYF.

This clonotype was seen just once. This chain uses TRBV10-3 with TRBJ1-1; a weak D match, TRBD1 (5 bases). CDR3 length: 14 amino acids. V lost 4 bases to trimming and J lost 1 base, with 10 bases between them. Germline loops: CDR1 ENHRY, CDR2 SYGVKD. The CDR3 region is CAISGHGGNTEAFF. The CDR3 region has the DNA TGTGCCATCAGTGGGCACGGGGGGAACACTGAAGCTTTCTTT.

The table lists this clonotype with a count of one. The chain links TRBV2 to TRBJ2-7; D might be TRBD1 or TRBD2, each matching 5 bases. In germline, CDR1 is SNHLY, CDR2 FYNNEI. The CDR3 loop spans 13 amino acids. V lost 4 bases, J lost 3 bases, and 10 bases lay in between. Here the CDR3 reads CASSGDGYYEQYF. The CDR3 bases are TGTGCCAGCAGTGGGGACGGATACTACGAGCAGTACTTC.